This is a list of T cell receptor beta chains from one sample in a study of blood T cells in healthy people across ages. TCRdb itself ran the 5' RACE reads through MiXCR, one entry per CDR3 protein. Here the sample spans some 1.5 million distinct CDR3 sequences, approximately 28% being singletons. Sequencing was carried out using blood. These receptors originate from a woman younger than 45 in good health. CDR3s include the opening cysteine and the closing phenylalanine or tryptophan. The order of the fields is clone size, D gene, V gene, J gene, CDR3 protein, CDR3 DNA. The D gene is left open where the match is weak. Rows may omit the clone size; those that give it use once, few, many or a size class.

few,TRBD1,TRBV9,TRBJ1-1,CASSPRQGGGNTEAFF,TGTGCCAGCAGCCCGCGACAGGGCGGGGGGAACACTGAAGCTTTCTTT
few,.,TRBV20-1,TRBJ2-1,CSGLGNEQFF,TGCAGTGGGTTGGGAAATGAGCAGTTCTTC
few,.,TRBV7-2,TRBJ2-7,CASSQGRRNEQYF,TGTGCCAGCAGCCAAGGCAGGCGGAACGAGCAGTACTTC
.,.,TRBV20-1,TRBJ1-5,CSAQQGNQPQHF,TGCAGTGCTCAACAGGGCAATCAGCCCCAGCATTTT
.,.,TRBV6-5,TRBJ2-1,CASSYAFRYLNEQFF,TGTGCCAGCAGTTACGCCTTCCGATACCTCAATGAGCAGTTCTTC
many,.,TRBV2,TRBJ2-7,CASRLGAYEQYF,TGTGCCAGCAGGTTAGGGGCCTACGAGCAGTACTTC
few,.,TRBV16,TRBJ2-7,CASSQFRDLTYEQYF,TGTGCCAGCAGCCAATTTAGGGACTTAACCTACGAGCAGTACTTC
few,.,TRBV6-2/TRBV6-3,TRBJ2-7,CASRPQGREQYF,TGTGCCAGCAGGCCCCAGGGACGCGAGCAGTACTTC
few,TRBD2,TRBV9,TRBJ2-2,CASSVLSGGGTGELFF,TGTGCCAGCAGCGTATTGAGCGGGGGAGGCACCGGGGAGCTGTTTTTT
few,.,TRBV6-2/TRBV6-3,TRBJ1-6,CASSYSTGMDSPLHF,TGTGCCAGCAGTTACTCGACCGGGATGGATTCACCCCTCCACTTT
.,.,TRBV9,TRBJ1-2,CASSVFSSVNYGYTF,TGTGCCAGCAGCGTTTTTTCGTCGGTAAACTATGGCTACACCTTC
.,TRBD1,TRBV7-9,TRBJ2-5,CASSTNQRLDRGILETQYF,TGTGCCAGCAGCACTAACCAGCGACTTGACAGGGGGATTTTGGAGACCCAGTACTTC
.,.,TRBV2,TRBJ2-7,CASIRQTYEQYF,TGTGCCAGCATCCGGCAGACCTACGAGCAGTACTTC
few,.,TRBV29-1,TRBJ1-1,CSGSPGPSTEAFF,TGCAGCGGGTCACCTGGACCCTCAACTGAAGCTTTCTTT
few,.,TRBV4-1,TRBJ2-5,CASSQAGGRETQYF,TGCGCCAGCAGCCAAGCTGGGGGACGAGAGACCCAGTACTTC
few,TRBD1,TRBV4-1,TRBJ2-7,CASSQGEGAYLGEQYF,TGCGCCAGCAGCCAAGGCGAGGGGGCCTATCTAGGCGAGCAGTACTTC
few,TRBD2,TRBV5-1,TRBJ2-7,CASSSSGRALPEQYF,TGCGCCAGCAGCTCTAGCGGGAGGGCCCTTCCTGAGCAGTACTTC
.,.,TRBV12-3/TRBV12-4,TRBJ1-5,CASSLAQGKGQPQHF,TGTGCCAGCAGTTTAGCGCAGGGAAAAGGTCAGCCCCAGCATTTT
.,.,TRBV12-5,TRBJ2-7,CASGLALQDTTYEQYF,TGTGCTAGTGGTTTGGCTCTCCAGGACACTACCTACGAGCAGTACTTC
.,.,TRBV29-1,TRBJ2-7,CSVEILSYEQYF,TGCAGTGTTGAAATCCTCTCCTACGAGCAGTACTTC
many,TRBD1,TRBV20-1,TRBJ2-5,CSAGTGGRETQYF,TGCAGTGCCGGAACAGGGGGCCGAGAGACCCAGTACTTC
few,.,TRBV14,TRBJ2-3,CASSHPLKDTQYF,TGTGCCAGCAGCCACCCCCTTAAAGATACGCAGTATTTT
many,.,TRBV5-4,TRBJ2-7,CASSLDGGGNYEQYF,TGTGCCAGCAGCTTGGACGGGGGCGGAAACTACGAGCAGTACTTC
many,.,TRBV20-1,TRBJ2-3,CSVPDSTDTQYF,TGCAGTGTACCGGACTCCACAGATACGCAGTATTTT
.,TRBD2,TRBV29-1,TRBJ2-3,CSVLAGWGTDTQYF,TGCAGCGTCCTAGCGGGCTGGGGCACAGATACGCAGTATTTT